These T cell receptor beta chains were read from a single sample in a study of molecular identifiers for immune sequencing clone quantification. One entry per CDR3 protein results from TCRdb running MiXCR on the PCR reads. This sample has hundreds of thousands of distinct CDR3 sequences, with just under 20% found just once. The sequencing sample was made of naive CD8+ T cells from blood, with Jurkat cell RNA spiked in. All receptors come from a human donor in good health. Some libraries in this study had Jurkat cell RNA spiked in. The CDR3 runs from the conserved cysteine through the conserved F or W. Each record gives: V gene, clone size, D gene, J gene, CDR3 DNA, CDR3 protein. D genes are given only for firm matches. Size is stated for part of the rows, as once, few or many counts, or as a class when the clone is expanded.

>TRBV5-6|.|.|TRBJ2-5
TGTGCCAGCAGCTCACAGGTACCAGGGGCCCAGTACTTC
CASSSQVPGAQYF
>TRBV4-1|few|TRBD1|TRBJ2-2
TGCGCCAGCAGCCAAAGAGCGCTGGGACAGTACACCGGGGAGCTGTTTTTT
CASSQRALGQYTGELFF
>TRBV7-9|.|TRBD1|TRBJ2-5
TGTGCCAGCAGCTCCCCGGACAGGCGCCGAGAGACCCAGTACTTC
CASSSPDRRRETQYF
>TRBV5-6|many|.|TRBJ2-6
TGTGCCAGCAGTAGCTTTGGGGTTCTCTCTGGGGCCAACGTCCTGACTTTC
CASSSFGVLSGANVLTF
>TRBV7-9|many|TRBD1|TRBJ2-3
TGTGCCAGCAGCTCTACAGGGGGAAGTGGCACAGATACGCAGTATTTT
CASSSTGGSGTDTQYF
>TRBV5-4|.|.|TRBJ1-1
TGTGCCAGCAGCTTGGGCGGGGGTGCCTTCACTGAAGCTTTCTTT
CASSLGGGAFTEAFF
>TRBV24-1|.|.|TRBJ2-2
TGTGCCGCCAGTGATTCCCTTAGGAGAAACACCGGGGAGCTGTTTTTT
CAASDSLRRNTGELFF
>TRBV6-5|.|.|TRBJ1-1
TGTGCCAGCAGTTACTCGAATGGGGCAGGTACTGAAGCTTTCTTT
CASSYSNGAGTEAFF
>TRBV15|few|TRBD1|TRBJ1-5
TGTGCCACCAGCAGAGATCCCTCCGGGACAGGGGCTTTTCAGCCCCAGCATTTT
CATSRDPSGTGAFQPQHF
>TRBV5-6|many|.|TRBJ1-2
TGTGCCAGCAGCCGCGGACAGAGCCACTATGGCTACACCTTC
CASSRGQSHYGYTF
>TRBV11-2|many|.|TRBJ2-2
TGTGCCAGCAGCCCGACTGGGATGGGCTCCGGGGAGCTGTTTTTT
CASSPTGMGSGELFF
>TRBV3-1|many|.|TRBJ1-4
TGTGCCAGCAGCCGGGGCAGGAGGCCAACTAATGAAAAACTGTTTTTT
CASSRGRRPTNEKLFF
>TRBV7-9|many|.|TRBJ2-3
TGTGCCAGCAGCTTACAAGGAGGGAGCACAGATACGCAGTATTTT
CASSLQGGSTDTQYF
>TRBV4-1|many|.|TRBJ1-1
TGCGCCAGCAGCCCACGGGTTAACACTGAAGCTTTCTTT
CASSPRVNTEAFF
>TRBV20-1|many|.|TRBJ1-1
TGCAGTGCTACAACCCGGGGGAGGCCTGAAGCTTTCTTT
CSATTRGRPEAFF
>TRBV10-3|many|TRBD2|TRBJ2-3
TGTGCCATCAGTGAGTCGACCGGGGTAGCGGGGAGCACAGATACGCAGTATTTT
CAISESTGVAGSTDTQYF
>TRBV12-3/TRBV12-4|many|TRBD1|TRBJ2-2
TGTGCCAGCTCGGGACAGGGGATGGCCGGGGAGCTGTTTTTT
CASSGQGMAGELFF
>TRBV27|.|TRBD1|TRBJ2-1
TGTGCCGGCAGTTTACGGGACAGCGCCTACAATGAGCAGTTCTTC
CAGSLRDSAYNEQFF
>TRBV7-9|few|.|TRBJ1-2
TGTGCCAGCAGCTTAGGAGAAAGCTGGGTTAACTATGGCTACACCTTC
CASSLGESWVNYGYTF
>TRBV10-1|.|.|TRBJ2-3
TGCGCCAGCAGTGGTAGGACCGGCACCCTAGATACGCAGTATTTT
CASSGRTGTLDTQYF
>TRBV6-2/TRBV6-3|many|.|TRBJ2-5
TGTGCCAGCAGTAACATCGGACGGATCCAAGAGACCCAGTACTTC
CASSNIGRIQETQYF
>TRBV12-3/TRBV12-4|few|.|TRBJ2-7
TGTGCCAGCAGTTCCCTTTCTAGGCCCTACGAGCAGTACTTC
CASSSLSRPYEQYF
>TRBV2|many|.|TRBJ2-3
TGTGCCAGCCCCAAGCGGGTCACAGATACGCAGTATTTT
CASPKRVTDTQYF
>TRBV3-1|many|TRBD2|TRBJ2-3
TGTGCCAGCAGTGGGGCGCGGACTAGCGGCCTGAAATCGTATTTT
CASSGARTSGLKSYF